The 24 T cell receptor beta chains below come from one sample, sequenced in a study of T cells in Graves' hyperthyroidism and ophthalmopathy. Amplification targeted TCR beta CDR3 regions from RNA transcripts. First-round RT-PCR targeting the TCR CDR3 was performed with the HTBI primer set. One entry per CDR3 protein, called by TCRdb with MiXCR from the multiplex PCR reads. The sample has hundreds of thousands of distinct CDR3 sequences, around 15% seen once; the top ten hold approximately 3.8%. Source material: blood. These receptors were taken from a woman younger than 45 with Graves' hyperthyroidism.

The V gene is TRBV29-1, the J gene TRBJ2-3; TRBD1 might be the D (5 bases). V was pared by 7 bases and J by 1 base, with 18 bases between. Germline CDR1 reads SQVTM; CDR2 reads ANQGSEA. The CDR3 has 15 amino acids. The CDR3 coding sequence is TGCAGCGGCCTCGGATTTGACAGTGGCACAGATACGCAGTATTTT. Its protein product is CSGLGFDSGTDTQYF.

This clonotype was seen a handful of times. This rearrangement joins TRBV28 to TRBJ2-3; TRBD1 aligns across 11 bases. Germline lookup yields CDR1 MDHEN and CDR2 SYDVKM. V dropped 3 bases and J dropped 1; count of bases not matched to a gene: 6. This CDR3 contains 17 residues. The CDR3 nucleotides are TGTGCCAGCAGTTTCTTCGGACAGGGGGCCCGCACAGATACGCAGTATTTT. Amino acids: CASSFFGQGARTDTQYF.

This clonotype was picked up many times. This chain's CDR3 is CASSGPPTSGRLVADTQYF. The CDR3 nucleotides read TGCGCCAGCAGCGGGCCTCCGACTAGCGGGAGGCTCGTGGCGGATACGCAGTATTTT. The V gene is TRBV5-1, the J gene TRBJ2-3; 13 bases match TRBD2. Germline CDR1 and CDR2: SGHRS and YFSETQ. This CDR3 has 19 residues. The J segment lost 6 bases and the V segment lost 4 bases, leaving 17 bases of the junction unmatched.

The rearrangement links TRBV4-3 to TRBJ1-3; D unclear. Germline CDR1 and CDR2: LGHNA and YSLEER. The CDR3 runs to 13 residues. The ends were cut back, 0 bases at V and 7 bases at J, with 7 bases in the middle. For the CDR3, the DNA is TGCGCCAGCAGCCAAGATAGTGAGAACACCATATATTTT. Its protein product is CASSQDSENTIYF.

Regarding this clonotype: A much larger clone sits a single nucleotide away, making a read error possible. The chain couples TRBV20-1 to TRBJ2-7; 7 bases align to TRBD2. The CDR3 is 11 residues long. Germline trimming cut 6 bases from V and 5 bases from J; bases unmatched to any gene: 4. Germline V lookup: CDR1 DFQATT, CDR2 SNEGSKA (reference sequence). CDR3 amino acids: CSASGENEQYF. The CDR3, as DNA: TGCAGTGCAAGCGGGGAAAACGAGCAGTACTTC.

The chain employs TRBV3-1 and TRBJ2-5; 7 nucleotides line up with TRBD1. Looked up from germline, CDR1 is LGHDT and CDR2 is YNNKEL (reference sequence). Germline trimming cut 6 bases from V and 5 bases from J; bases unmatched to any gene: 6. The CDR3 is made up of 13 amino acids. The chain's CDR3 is CASRYRGRETQYF. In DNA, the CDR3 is TGTGCCAGCAGATACAGGGGCCGGGAGACCCAGTACTTC.

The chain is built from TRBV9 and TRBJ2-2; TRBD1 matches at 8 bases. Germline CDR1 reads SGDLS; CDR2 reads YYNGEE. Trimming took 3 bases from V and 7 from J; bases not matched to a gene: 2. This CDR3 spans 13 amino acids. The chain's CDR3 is CASSAQGGGELFF. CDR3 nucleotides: TGTGCCAGCAGCGCACAGGGGGGCGGGGAGCTGTTTTTT.

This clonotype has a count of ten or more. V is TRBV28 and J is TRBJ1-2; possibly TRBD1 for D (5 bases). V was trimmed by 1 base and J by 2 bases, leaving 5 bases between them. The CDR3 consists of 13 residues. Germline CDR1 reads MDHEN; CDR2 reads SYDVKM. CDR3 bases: TGTGCCAGCAGTTTATCAGGGAACTATGGCTACACCTTC. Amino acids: CASSLSGNYGYTF.

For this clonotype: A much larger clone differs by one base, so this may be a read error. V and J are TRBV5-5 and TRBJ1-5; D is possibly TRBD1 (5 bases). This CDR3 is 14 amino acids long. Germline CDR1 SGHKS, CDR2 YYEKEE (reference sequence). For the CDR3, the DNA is TGTGCCAGCAGCTTATGGGGGTACAATCAGCGCCAGCATTTT. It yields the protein CASSLWGYNQRQHF.

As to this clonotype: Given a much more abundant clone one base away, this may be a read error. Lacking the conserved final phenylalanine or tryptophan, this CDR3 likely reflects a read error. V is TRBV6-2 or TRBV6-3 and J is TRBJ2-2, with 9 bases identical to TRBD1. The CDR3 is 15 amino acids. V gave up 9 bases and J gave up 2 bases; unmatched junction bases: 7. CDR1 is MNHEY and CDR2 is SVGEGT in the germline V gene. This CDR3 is CASRGTGPNTGELFL. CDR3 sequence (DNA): TGTGCCAGTCGTGGGACAGGGCCTAACACCGGGGAGCTGTTTCTT.

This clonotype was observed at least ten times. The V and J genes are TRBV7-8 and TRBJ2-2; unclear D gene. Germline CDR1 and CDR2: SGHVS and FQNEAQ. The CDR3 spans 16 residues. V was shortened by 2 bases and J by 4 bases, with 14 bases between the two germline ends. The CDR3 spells CASSLSALMITGELFF. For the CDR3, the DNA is TGTGCCAGCAGCTTATCAGCACTGATGATCACCGGGGAGCTGTTTTTT. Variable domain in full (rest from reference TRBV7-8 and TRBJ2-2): GAGVSQSPRYKVAKRGQDVALRCDPISGHVSLFWYQQALGQGPEFLTYFQNEAQLDKSGLPSDRFFAERPEGSVSTLKIQRTQQEDSAVYLCASSLSALMITGELFFGEGSRLTVL.

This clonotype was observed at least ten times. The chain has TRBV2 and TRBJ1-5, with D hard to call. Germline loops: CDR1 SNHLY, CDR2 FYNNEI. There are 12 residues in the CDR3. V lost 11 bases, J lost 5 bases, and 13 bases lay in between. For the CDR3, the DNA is TGTGCCGTAGGCCCACCTGATCAGCCCCAGCATTTT. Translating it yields CAVGPPDQPQHF.

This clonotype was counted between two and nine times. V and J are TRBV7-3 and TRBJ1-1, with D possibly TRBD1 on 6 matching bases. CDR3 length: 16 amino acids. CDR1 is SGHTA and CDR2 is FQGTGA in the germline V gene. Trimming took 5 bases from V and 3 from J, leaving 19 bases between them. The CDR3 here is CASSRRGGGADTEAFF. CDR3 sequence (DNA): TGTGCCAGCAGCCGGAGGGGTGGGGGGGCGGACACTGAAGCTTTCTTT.

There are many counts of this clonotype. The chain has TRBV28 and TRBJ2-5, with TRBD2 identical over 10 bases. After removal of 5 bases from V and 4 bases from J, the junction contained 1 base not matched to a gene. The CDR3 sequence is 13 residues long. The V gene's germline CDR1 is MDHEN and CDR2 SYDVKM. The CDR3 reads CASSSGRAETQYF. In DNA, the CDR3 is TGTGCCAGCAGTAGCGGGAGGGCAGAGACCCAGTACTTC.

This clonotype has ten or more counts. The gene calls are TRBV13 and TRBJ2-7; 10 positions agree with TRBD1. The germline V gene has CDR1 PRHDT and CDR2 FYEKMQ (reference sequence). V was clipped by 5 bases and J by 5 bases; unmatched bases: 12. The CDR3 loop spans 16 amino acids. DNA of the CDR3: TGTGCCAGCAGCGGGATGGGACAGGGGTTGTTGAACGAGCAGTACTTC. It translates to CASSGMGQGLLNEQYF. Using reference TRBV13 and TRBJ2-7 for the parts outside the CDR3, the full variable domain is AAGVIQSPRHLIKEKRETATLKCYPIPRHDTVYWYQQGPGQDPQFLISFYEKMQSDKGSIPDRFSAQQFSDYHSELNMSSLELGDSALYFCASSGMGQGLLNEQYFGPGTRLTVT.

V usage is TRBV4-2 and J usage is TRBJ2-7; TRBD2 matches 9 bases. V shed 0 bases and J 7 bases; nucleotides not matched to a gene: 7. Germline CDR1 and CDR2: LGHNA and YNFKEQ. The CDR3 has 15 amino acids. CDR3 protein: CASSQDHLTSGEQYF. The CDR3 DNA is TGTGCCAGCAGCCAAGATCATTTGACTAGCGGAGAGCAGTACTTC.

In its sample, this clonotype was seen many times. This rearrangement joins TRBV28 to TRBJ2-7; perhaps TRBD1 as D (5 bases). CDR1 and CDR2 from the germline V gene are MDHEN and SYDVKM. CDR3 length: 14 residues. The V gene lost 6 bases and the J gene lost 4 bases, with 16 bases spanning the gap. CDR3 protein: CASRGHLILYEQYF. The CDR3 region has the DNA TGTGCCAGCAGGGGGCACCTGATTTTATACGAGCAGTACTTC.

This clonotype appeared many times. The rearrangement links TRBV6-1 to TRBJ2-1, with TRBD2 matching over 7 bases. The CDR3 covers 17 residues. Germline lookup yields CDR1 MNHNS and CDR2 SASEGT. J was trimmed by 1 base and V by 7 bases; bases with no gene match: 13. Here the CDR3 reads CASIETSFTISYNEQFF. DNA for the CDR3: TGTGCCAGCATCGAGACTAGCTTTACGATTTCCTACAATGAGCAGTTCTTC.

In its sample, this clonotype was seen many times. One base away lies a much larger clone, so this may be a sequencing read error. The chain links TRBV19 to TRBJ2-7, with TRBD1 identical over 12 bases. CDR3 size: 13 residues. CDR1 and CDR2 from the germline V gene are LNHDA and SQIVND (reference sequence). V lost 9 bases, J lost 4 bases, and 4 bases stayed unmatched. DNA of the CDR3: TGTGCCAGCAGGGGACAGGGGGCTTACGAGCAGTACTTC. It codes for CASRGQGAYEQYF. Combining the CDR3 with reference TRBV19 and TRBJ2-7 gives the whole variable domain DGGITQSPKYLFRKEGQNVTLSCEQNLNHDAMYWYRQDPGQGLRLIYYSQIVNDFQKGDIAEGYSVSREKKESFPLTVTSAQKNPTAFYLCASRGQGAYEQYFGPGTRLTVT.

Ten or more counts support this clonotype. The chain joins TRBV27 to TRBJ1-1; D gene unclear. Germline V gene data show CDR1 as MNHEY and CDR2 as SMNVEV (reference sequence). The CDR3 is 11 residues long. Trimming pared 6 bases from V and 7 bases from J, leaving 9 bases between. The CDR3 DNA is TGTGCCAGCAGCGGACCGATTGAAGCTTTCTTT. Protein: CASSGPIEAFF.

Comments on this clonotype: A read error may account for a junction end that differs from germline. The CDR3 region is CASSLVSREETQYF. The CDR3 DNA sequence: TGTGCTAGCAGCTTAGTAAGCCGTGAAGAGACCCAGTACTTC. This sequence joins TRBV7-7 and TRBJ2-5; the D is unclear. The germline V gene has CDR1 SSHAT and CDR2 FNYEAQ (reference sequence). The length of the CDR3 is 14 residues.

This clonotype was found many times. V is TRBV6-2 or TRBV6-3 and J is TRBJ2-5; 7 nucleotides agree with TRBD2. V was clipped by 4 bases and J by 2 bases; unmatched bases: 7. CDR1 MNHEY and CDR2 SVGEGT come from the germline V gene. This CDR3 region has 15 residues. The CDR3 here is CASSWGGSRQETQYF. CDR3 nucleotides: TGTGCCAGCAGTTGGGGCGGGAGTCGTCAAGAGACCCAGTACTTC.

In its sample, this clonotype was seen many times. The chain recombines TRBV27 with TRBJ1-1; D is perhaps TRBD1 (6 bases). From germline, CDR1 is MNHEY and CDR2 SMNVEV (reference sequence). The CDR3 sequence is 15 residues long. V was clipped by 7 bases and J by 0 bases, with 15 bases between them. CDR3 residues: CASNLGGGMNTEAFF. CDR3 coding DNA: TGTGCCAGCAATCTAGGGGGAGGGATGAACACTGAAGCTTTCTTT.

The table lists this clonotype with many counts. CDR3: CASSFGRSTDTQYF. The CDR3 DNA reads as TGTGCCAGCAGCTTTGGGCGGTCCACAGATACGCAGTATTTT. V and J are TRBV7-2 and TRBJ2-3; D not resolved. Germline V CDR1 and CDR2: SGHTA, FQGNSA. The germline V and J ends were trimmed by 3 bases and 2 bases, with 9 bases remaining between them. There are 14 residues in the CDR3.